The 5 T cell receptor beta chains presented below share a single source sample, sequenced in a study of T cells in Graves' hyperthyroidism and ophthalmopathy. Authors of the study amplified TCR beta CDR3 regions from RNA transcripts. First-round RT-PCR with HTBI primers amplified the TCR CDR3 region. TCRdb re-called the multiplex PCR reads through MiXCR, storing one row per CDR3 protein. The sample includes under 350,000 distinct CDR3 sequences, roughly 13% of them seen just once. The sequenced sample was blood. The receptors derive from a woman between 40 and 50 years old with Graves' hyperthyroidism.

This clonotype came up many times. The rearrangement links TRBV11-2 to TRBJ1-2; unclear D gene. CDR3 size: 14 residues. Germline values: CDR1 SGHAT, CDR2 FQNNGV. Trimming shortened V by 5 bases and J by 8 bases, and 18 bases separated the two germline ends. CDR3 DNA: TGTGCCAGCAGCCCCCCCGGGAGGGTGGACGGCTACACCTTC. Translating it yields CASSPPGRVDGYTF.

There are many counts of this clonotype. This chain links TRBV11-2 with TRBJ2-7; a possible D gene is TRBD2 (6 bases). Per the germline V gene, CDR1 is SGHAT and CDR2 is FQNNGV. V was pared by 3 bases and J by 4 bases, with 10 bases between. There are 13 residues in the CDR3. The CDR3 DNA sequence: TGTGCCAGCAGCTTTACTAGCTCTTACGAGCAGTACTTC. This sequence encodes CASSFTSSYEQYF.

The table lists this clonotype with many counts. In DNA form, the CDR3 reads TGCAGCGTGGGGGTAGCGACAAGCTCCTACAATGAGCAGTTCTTC. It translates to CSVGVATSSYNEQFF. J is TRBJ2-1 and V is TRBV29-1, with D perhaps being TRBD1 or TRBD2 (5 bases each). CDR1 and CDR2 (germline): SQVTM, ANQGSEA. This CDR3 has 15 residues. Trimming pared 6 bases from V and 0 bases from J, leaving 15 bases between.

This clonotype occurred many times. This chain links TRBV20-1 with TRBJ1-1, with a tentative D call TRBD1 (6 bases). V was pared by 2 bases and J by 5 bases, with 18 bases between. The CDR3 totals 15 residues. Germline loops: CDR1 DFQATT, CDR2 SNEGSKA (reference sequence). The CDR3 loop reads CSARRDTRGWTEAFF. The CDR3, as DNA: TGCAGTGCTAGACGGGACACCCGGGGGTGGACTGAAGCTTTCTTT.

This clonotype was detected ten times or more. The rearrangement joins TRBV12-3 or TRBV12-4 to TRBJ1-1, with D maybe TRBD1 (5 bases). CDR3 size: 13 residues. V was trimmed by 3 bases and J by 7 bases, leaving 12 bases between them. In nucleotides, the CDR3 is TGTGCCAGCAGTTTTACCAGGGATGGTGAAGCTTTCTTT. Residues: CASSFTRDGEAFF.